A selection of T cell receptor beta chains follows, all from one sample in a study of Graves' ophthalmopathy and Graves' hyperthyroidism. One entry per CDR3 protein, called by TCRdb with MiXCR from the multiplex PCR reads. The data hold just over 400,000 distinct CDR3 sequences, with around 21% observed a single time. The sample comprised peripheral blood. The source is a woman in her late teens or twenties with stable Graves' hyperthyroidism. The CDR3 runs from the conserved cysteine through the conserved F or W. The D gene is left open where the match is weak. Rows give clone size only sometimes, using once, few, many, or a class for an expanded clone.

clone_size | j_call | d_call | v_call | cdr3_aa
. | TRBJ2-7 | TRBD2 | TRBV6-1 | CASSQRDRVEQYF
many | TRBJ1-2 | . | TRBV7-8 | CASSLAPSANYGYTF
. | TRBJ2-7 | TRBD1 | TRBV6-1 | CASRSLPGQGKYEQYF
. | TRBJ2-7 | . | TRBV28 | CASSFSGPVYEQYF
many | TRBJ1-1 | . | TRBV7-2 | CASSLYNTEAFF
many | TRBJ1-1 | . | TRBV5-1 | CASSFGQMNTEAFF
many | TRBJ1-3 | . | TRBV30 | CAWNGRSSGNTIYF
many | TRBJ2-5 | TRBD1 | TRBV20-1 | CSAKPDRGAWETQYF
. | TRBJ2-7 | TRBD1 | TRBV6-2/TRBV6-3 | CASSYSGQTLGSTYEQYF
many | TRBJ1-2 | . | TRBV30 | CAWDETGYGYTF
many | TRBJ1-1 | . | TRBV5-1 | CASSTRQDTEAFF
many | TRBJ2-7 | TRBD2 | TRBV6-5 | CASSYSARLAPAYEQYF
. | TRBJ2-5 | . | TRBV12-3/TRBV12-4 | CASRDHTRMGSRETQYF
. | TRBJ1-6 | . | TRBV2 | CASEAAQGSPLHF
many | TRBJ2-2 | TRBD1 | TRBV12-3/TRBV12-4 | CASSQPGQYTGELFF
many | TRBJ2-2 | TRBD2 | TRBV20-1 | CSARVAGGTGELFF
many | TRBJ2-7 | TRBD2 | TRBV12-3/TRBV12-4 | CASSSTSGSGGSYEQYF
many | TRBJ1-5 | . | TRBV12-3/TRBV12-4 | CASSWGFQGPQHF
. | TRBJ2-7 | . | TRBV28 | CASSFGQGSWYEQYF
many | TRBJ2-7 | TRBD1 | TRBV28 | CASSLWDRGVSYEQYF
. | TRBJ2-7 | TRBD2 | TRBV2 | CASTRGLAVSHYEQYF
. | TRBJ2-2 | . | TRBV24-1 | CATSEPGLNTGELFF
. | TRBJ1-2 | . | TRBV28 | CASIREKGVNGYTF
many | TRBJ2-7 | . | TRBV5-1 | CASSRGWEQYF
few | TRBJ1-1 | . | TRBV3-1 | CASSQGPGDTEAFF
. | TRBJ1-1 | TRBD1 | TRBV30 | CAWSPGQGTEAFF
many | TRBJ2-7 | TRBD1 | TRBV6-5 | CASSYSPGQGDEQYF
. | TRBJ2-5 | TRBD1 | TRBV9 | CASSGTANLETQYF
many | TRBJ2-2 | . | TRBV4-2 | CASSLAARQFPLVRTNTGELFF
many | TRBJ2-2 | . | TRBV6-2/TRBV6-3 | CASSAFVRDSKGELFF
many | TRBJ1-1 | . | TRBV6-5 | CASRRYATEAFF
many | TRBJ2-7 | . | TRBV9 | CASSPRTALYEQYF
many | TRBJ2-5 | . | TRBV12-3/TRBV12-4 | CASSFERLAAQYF
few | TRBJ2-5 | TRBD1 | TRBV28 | CASSPTGNGQETQYF
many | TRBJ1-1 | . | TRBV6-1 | CASSSLGQTNTEAFF
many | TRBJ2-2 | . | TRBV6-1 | CASHIPGPMNTGELFF
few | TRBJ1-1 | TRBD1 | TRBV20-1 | CSASGTANTEAFF
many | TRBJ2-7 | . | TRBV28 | CASSLLRSTYGSYEQYF
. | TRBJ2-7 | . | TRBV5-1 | CASSLRDTYYEQYF
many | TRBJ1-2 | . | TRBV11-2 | CASSLDVQGRYGYTF
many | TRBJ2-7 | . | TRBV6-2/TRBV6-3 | CASSYLGSGRSEQYF
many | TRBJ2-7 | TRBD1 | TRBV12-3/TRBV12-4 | CASSGTGLSYEQYF
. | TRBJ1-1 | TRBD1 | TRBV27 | CASSNQGAAFF
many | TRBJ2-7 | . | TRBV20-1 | CSARGAGTGYEQYF
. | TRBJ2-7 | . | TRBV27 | CASKPSDSGSYEQYF
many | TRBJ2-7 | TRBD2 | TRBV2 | CASREGSGLAYEQYF
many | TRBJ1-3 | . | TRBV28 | CASSLSRFSGNTIYF
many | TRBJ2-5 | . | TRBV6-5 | CASSRVRLTNMETQYF
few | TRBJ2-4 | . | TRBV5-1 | CASSLGFGWAQNIQYF
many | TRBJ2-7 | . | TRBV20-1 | CSATDSFNYEQYF
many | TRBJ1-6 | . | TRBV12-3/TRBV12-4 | CASSLASSSYNSPLHF
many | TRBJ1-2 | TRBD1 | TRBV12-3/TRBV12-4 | CASSLALDRGKDGYTF
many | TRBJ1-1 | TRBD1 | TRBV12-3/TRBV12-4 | CASSLRQGMNTEAFF
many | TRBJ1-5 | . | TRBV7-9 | CASSSGRISPPSNQPQHF